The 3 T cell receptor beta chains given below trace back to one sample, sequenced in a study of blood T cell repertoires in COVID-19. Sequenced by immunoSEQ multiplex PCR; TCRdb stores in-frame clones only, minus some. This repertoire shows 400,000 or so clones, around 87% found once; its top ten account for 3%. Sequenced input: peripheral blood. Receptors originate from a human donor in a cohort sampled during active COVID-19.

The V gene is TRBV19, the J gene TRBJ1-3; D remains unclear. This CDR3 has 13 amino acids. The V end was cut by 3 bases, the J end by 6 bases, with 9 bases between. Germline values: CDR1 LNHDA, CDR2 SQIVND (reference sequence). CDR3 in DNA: TGTGCCAGTAGTATTGGCCATGAAAACACCATATATTTT. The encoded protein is CASSIGHENTIYF.

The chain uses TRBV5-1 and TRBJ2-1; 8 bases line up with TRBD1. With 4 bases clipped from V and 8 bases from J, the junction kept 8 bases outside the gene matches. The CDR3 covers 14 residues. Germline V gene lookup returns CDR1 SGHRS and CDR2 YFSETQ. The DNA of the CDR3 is TGCGCCAGCAGCGAGGACAGGGTAGTTGATGAGCAGTTCTTC. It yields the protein CASSEDRVVDEQFF.

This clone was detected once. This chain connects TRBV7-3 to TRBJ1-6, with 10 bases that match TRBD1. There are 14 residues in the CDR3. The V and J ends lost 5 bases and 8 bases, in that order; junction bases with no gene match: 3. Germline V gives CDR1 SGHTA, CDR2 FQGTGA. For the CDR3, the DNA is TGTGCCAGCAGCACGGGACAGGGGTATTCACCCCTCCACTTT. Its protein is CASSTGQGYSPLHF.